Sequencing of this TCR beta chain was carried out in a study of cytomegalovirus exposure and HLA in healthy donors. Overall study findings and caveats: Using the classifier, cytomegalovirus status was reportedly diagnosed with high specificity and sensitivity. Cytomegalovirus-associated TCR beta chains were listed, numbering some 170.

V lost 3 bases and J 0 bases, leaving 7 bases between the germline ends. The germline CDR1 and CDR2 sequences are SGHRS and YFSETQ. The CDR3 has 15 amino acids. Of note for this clone: Its antigen remains unknown.

The repertoire was sequenced with immunoSEQ multiplex PCR; TCRdb's copy has only in-frame clones and lacks some. Of hundreds of thousands of clones in the sample, approximately 87% were seen once. The V and J genes are TRBV5-1 and TRBJ2-6; no clear D. The material sequenced was PBMCs. The source is a woman between 18 and 30 years old in good health and CMV-seronegative. The DNA for the CDR3 is TGCGCCAGCAGCTCTACATACTCTGGGGCCAACGTCCTGACTTTC. Protein product: CASSSTYSGANVLTF. Full variable domain (rest looked up from reference TRBV5-1 and TRBJ2-6): KAGVTQTPRYLIKTRGQQVTLSCSPISGHRSVSWYQQTPGQGLQFLFEYFSETQRNKGNFPGRFSGRQFSNSRSEMNVSTLELGDSALYLCASSSTYSGANVLTFGAGSRLTVL.